These 23 T cell receptor beta chains were sequenced from one sample in a study of blood T cell repertoires in COVID-19. Libraries were prepared by immunoSEQ multiplex PCR; TCRdb keeps only in-frame clonotypes and omits some of them. The sample lists fewer than 400,000 clones; over 80% were seen once. Material: PBMCs or T cells enriched from blood (not recorded which). These receptors were collected from a man aged 30-40 years who had recovered from COVID-19.

This clone was found once. The chain recombines TRBV7-8 with TRBJ2-3; 8 bases fit TRBD1. Germline lookup yields CDR1 SGHVS and CDR2 FQNEAQ. V was clipped by 4 bases and J by 5 bases; unmatched bases: 11. The CDR3 contains 16 residues. The CDR3 reads CASSSNRAGGIDTQYF. For the CDR3, the DNA is TGTGCCAGCAGCTCCAACCGGGCAGGGGGCATAGATACGCAGTATTTT.

V gene TRBV2 combines with J gene TRBJ2-1, with 10 bases matching TRBD1. This CDR3 has 15 amino acids. Germline CDR1 and CDR2: SNHLY and FYNNEI. Trimming cost V 1 base and J 8 bases; bases outside gene matches: 5. The CDR3 DNA reads TGTGCCAGCAGTGAAGAGGGACAGGGGCGGGATGAGCAGTTCTTC. Protein sequence: CASSEEGQGRDEQFF.

In its sample, this clone was seen once. This rearrangement joins TRBV6-5 to TRBJ1-4, with D hard to call. In germline, CDR1 is MNHEY, CDR2 SVGAGI. V gave up 2 bases and J gave up 10 bases, with 11 bases separating them. This CDR3 spans 13 amino acids. For the CDR3, the DNA is TGTGCCAGCAGTTACACGGGCGGAGGAAAACTGTTTTTT. It codes for CASSYTGGGKLFF.

The V gene is TRBV28, the J gene TRBJ2-3, with 10 bases lining up with TRBD1. CDR3 length: 16 amino acids. Germline V lookup: CDR1 MDHEN, CDR2 SYDVKM. With V trimmed by 5 bases and J by 2 bases, 7 bases remained unmatched. The CDR3, as DNA: TGTGCCAGCAGTCTTCCCGGGACAGGGGACACAGATACGCAGTATTTT. It encodes CASSLPGTGDTDTQYF.

This chain links TRBV6-5 with TRBJ1-2; D unresolved. The CDR3 sequence is 13 residues long. With 2 bases removed from V and 1 base from J, the gap between germline ends came to 5 bases. Germline CDR1 is MNHEY and CDR2 is SVGAGI. CDR3 DNA sequence: TGTGCCAGCAGTTACGAGGGTAACTATGGCTACACCTTC. Encoded protein: CASSYEGNYGYTF.

This chain joins TRBV11-2 and TRBJ1-2; D gene uncertain. Trimming left V 5 bases short and J 2 bases short, with 9 bases between. Germline V gives CDR1 SGHAT, CDR2 FQNNGV. The CDR3 length is 13 residues. DNA for the CDR3: TGTGCCAGCAGCCCCCTAAGAAACTATGGCTACACCTTC. Translation: CASSPLRNYGYTF.

The chain recombines TRBV5-5 with TRBJ1-1; 8 nucleotides line up with TRBD1. V dropped 0 bases and J dropped 0; count of bases not matched to a gene: 4. Germline-derived CDR1 and CDR2 are SGHKS and YYEKEE (reference sequence). This CDR3 region has 16 residues. CDR3 loop: CASSLGLTGVNTEAFF. Written as DNA, the CDR3 is TGTGCCAGCAGCTTGGGGCTGACAGGGGTGAACACTGAAGCTTTCTTT.

The chain links TRBV12-3 or TRBV12-4 to TRBJ1-2, with a weak D call TRBD1 (6 bases). Trimming pared 5 bases from V and 7 bases from J, leaving 14 bases between. CDR3 length equals 13 residues. The CDR3 coding sequence is TGTGCCAGCAGTCTAGGACAGAGAGGTGGCTACACCTTC. Its protein product is CASSLGQRGGYTF.

For the CDR3, the DNA is TGTGCCAGCAGCGTAGAGGGGGCTGGCACAGATACGCAGTATTTT. This translates into CASSVEGAGTDTQYF. The J gene is TRBJ2-3, the V gene TRBV9; 7 positions agree with TRBD1. The CDR3 spans 15 residues. Germline V gene lookup returns CDR1 SGDLS and CDR2 YYNGEE. The V segment lost 0 bases and the J segment 1 base; nucleotides outside the gene matches: 2.

The genes are TRBV28 and TRBJ2-7, with 9 bases aligning to TRBD1. This CDR3 spans 14 amino acids. V shed 6 bases and J 3 bases; nucleotides not matched to a gene: 6. Germline CDR1 and CDR2: MDHEN and SYDVKM. CDR3: CASSGDRVLYEQYF. CDR3 nucleotide sequence: TGTGCCAGCAGCGGGGACAGGGTTCTCTACGAGCAGTACTTC. The full variable domain, completed using reference TRBV28 and TRBJ2-7, is DVKVTQSSRYLVKRTGEKVFLECVQDMDHENMFWYRQDPGLGLRLIYFSYDVKMKEKGDIPEGYSVSREKKERFSLILESASTNQTSMYLCASSGDRVLYEQYFGPGTRLTVT.

This clone was observed once. The chain has TRBV5-6 and TRBJ1-1, with D maybe TRBD1 (6 bases). V lost 2 bases, J lost 8 bases, and 19 bases lay in between. CDR1 SGHDT and CDR2 YYEEEE come from the germline V gene. The CDR3 runs to 15 residues. The CDR3 spells CASSFLTGIGVEAFF. The CDR3 coding sequence is TGTGCCAGCAGCTTTCTGACAGGAATCGGGGTGGAAGCTTTCTTT. Looking up the rest from reference TRBV5-6 and TRBJ1-1 gives the full variable domain: DAGVTQSPTHLIKTRGQQVTLRCSPKSGHDTVSWYQQALGQGPQFIFQYYEEEERQRGNFPDRFSGHQFPNYSSELNVNALLLGDSALYLCASSFLTGIGVEAFFGQGTRLTVV.

As concerns this clone: Other DNA sequences in the sample encode the same CDR3. This chain uses TRBV19 with TRBJ1-1; a weak D match, TRBD1 (6 bases). CDR1 LNHDA and CDR2 SQIVND come from the germline V gene (reference sequence). The CDR3 loop spans 13 amino acids. The V gene lost 0 bases and the J gene lost 5 bases, with 7 bases spanning the gap. The CDR3 loop is CASSIDRGTEAFF. The CDR3 region has the DNA TGTGCCAGTAGTATAGATAGGGGGACTGAAGCTTTCTTT.

V usage is TRBV19 and J usage is TRBJ2-1; D might be TRBD1 (6 bases). The V gene lost 7 bases and the J gene lost 0 bases, with 13 bases spanning the gap. This CDR3 is 15 amino acids long. Germline values: CDR1 LNHDA, CDR2 SQIVND (reference sequence). CDR3 coding DNA: TGTGCCAGTATCCCGGACAGTTCCTCCTACAATGAGCAGTTCTTC. This codes for CASIPDSSSYNEQFF.

This chain uses TRBV5-1 with TRBJ2-7; 8 nucleotides line up with TRBD1. Germline-derived CDR1 and CDR2 are SGHRS and YFSETQ. V lost 4 bases to trimming and J lost 2 bases; unmatched junction nucleotides: 5. CDR3 length: 14 residues. CDR3 in amino acids: CASSNTGQAYEQYF. Here the CDR3 DNA reads TGCGCCAGCAGCAATACGGGACAGGCCTACGAGCAGTACTTC.

This chain connects TRBV5-1 to TRBJ2-4, with D possibly TRBD1 on 6 matching bases. V shed 3 bases and J shed 4 bases, with 14 bases lying between them. CDR3 length: 15 amino acids. Germline V gives CDR1 SGHRS, CDR2 YFSETQ. The chain's CDR3 is CASSWGLDRKNIQYF. The CDR3 bases are TGCGCCAGCAGCTGGGGCCTGGACAGAAAAAACATTCAGTACTTC.

The chain uses TRBV27 and TRBJ2-1; possibly TRBD2 for D (6 bases). Germline V gene data show CDR1 as MNHEY and CDR2 as SMNVEV (reference sequence). The CDR3 covers 16 residues. V was pared by 2 bases and J by 2 bases, with 13 bases between. CDR3 residues: CASSLEETRPYNEQFF. The CDR3 region has the DNA TGTGCCAGCAGTTTAGAGGAGACTAGGCCCTACAATGAGCAGTTCTTC.

The chain carries TRBV11-3 and TRBJ2-7, with 10 bases matching TRBD2. From germline, CDR1 is SGHNT and CDR2 YENEEA. The V and J ends lost 2 bases and 2 bases, in that order; junction bases with no gene match: 3. The CDR3 has 15 amino acids. This chain's CDR3 is CASSLSSGGPYEQYF. The CDR3 region has the DNA TGTGCCAGCAGCTTATCTAGCGGGGGACCCTACGAGCAGTACTTC.

The J gene is TRBJ2-3, the V gene TRBV5-1, with D perhaps TRBD2 (6 bases). The CDR3 has 16 amino acids. The germline V gene encodes CDR1 SGHRS and CDR2 YFSETQ. Trimming cost V 1 base and J 0 bases, with 12 bases left between them. DNA of the CDR3: TGCGCCAGCAGCTTGAGGGGCGGGGCGAGCACAGATACGCAGTATTTT. Its translation: CASSLRGGASTDTQYF.

In its sample, this clone was seen once. This chain links TRBV9 with TRBJ2-3; maybe TRBD1 (6 bases). Trimming stripped 3 bases from V and 3 bases from J, with 17 bases between. The CDR3 is 16 residues long. Germline V lookup: CDR1 SGDLS, CDR2 YYNGEE. CDR3 amino acids: CASSERGTPGTDTQYF. The CDR3 DNA follows: TGTGCCAGCAGCGAGAGGGGGACCCCGGGGACAGATACGCAGTATTTT.

The V gene is TRBV5-1, the J gene TRBJ2-7, with D tentatively TRBD2 (5 bases). CDR1 and CDR2 from the germline V gene are SGHRS and YFSETQ. The V end was cut by 0 bases, the J end by 2 bases, with 15 bases between. The CDR3 extends over 16 amino acids. For the CDR3, the DNA is TGCGCCAGCAGCTTGGCCGGGGTAGCTAGACCCTACGAGCAGTACTTC. Protein product: CASSLAGVARPYEQYF.

The gene calls are TRBV11-3 and TRBJ1-6; 7 bases are shared with TRBD1. The CDR3 is made up of 14 amino acids. Germline CDR1 reads SGHNT; CDR2 reads YENEEA. V lost 4 bases to trimming and J lost 7 bases; unmatched junction nucleotides: 4. CDR3 sequence: CASSYRDSNSPLHF. The CDR3 bases are TGTGCCAGCAGCTACCGGGACAGCAATTCACCCCTCCACTTT.

The rearrangement links TRBV3-1 (or the pseudogene TRBV3-2) to TRBJ2-5; possible D gene TRBD2, 5 bases. The CDR3 length is 14 residues. The germline CDR1 and CDR2 sequences are LGHDT and YNNKEL (reference sequence). Deletions cut 0 bases from V and 2 bases from J, with 7 bases between. CDR3 bases: TGTGCCAGCAGCCAAGAAAGACTACAAGAGACCCAGTACTTC. The encoded protein is CASSQERLQETQYF.

The V and J genes are TRBV10-3 and TRBJ2-3; 12 positions match TRBD2. Looked up from germline, CDR1 is ENHRY and CDR2 is SYGVKD. This CDR3 spans 16 amino acids. V was clipped by 7 bases and J by 5 bases; unmatched bases: 10. Here the CDR3 reads CAITKLAGGQRDTQYF. The DNA for the CDR3 is TGTGCCATCACAAAACTAGCGGGGGGCCAGAGAGATACGCAGTATTTT.